The subject of this entry is one T cell receptor (beta chain). Libraries were prepared by immunoSEQ multiplex PCR; TCRdb keeps only in-frame clonotypes and omits some of them. The data hold some 70,000 clones, with 87% observed a single time. CDR3 length: 14 amino acids. Losses at the gene ends were 4 bases for V and 7 bases for J; bases not matched to a gene: 7. Germline assignment: CDR1 LNHDA and CDR2 SQIVND (reference sequence). The data originate from a study of blood T cell repertoires in COVID-19. Study as a whole: Some COVID-19 samples were acute and others convalescent; all came from the United States, Italy and Spain. PBMCs, B-cell-depleted T cells, or T cells were the source of the cDNA or gDNA that made up the material.

V usage is TRBV19 and J usage is TRBJ2-1, with TRBD2 matching 7 bases. The origin of this receptor is a man aged 45-65 years with active COVID-19. Source material: peripheral blood. CDR3 sequence reads: CASSSRAGVNEQFF. Here the CDR3 DNA reads TGTGCCAGTAGTAGCCGCGCGGGAGTTAATGAGCAGTTCTTC.